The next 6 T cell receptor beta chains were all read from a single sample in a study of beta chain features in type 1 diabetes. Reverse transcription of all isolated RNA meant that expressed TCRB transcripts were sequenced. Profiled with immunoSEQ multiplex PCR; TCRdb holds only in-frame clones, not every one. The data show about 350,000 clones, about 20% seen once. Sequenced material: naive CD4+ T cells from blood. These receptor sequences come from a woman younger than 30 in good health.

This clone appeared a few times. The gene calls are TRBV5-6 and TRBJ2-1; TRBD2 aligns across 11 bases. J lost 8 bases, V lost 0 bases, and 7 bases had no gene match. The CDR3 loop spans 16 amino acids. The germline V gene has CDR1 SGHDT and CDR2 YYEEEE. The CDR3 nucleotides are TGTGCCAGCAGCTTGGTTTCTAGCGGGGGGATCGATGAGCAGTTCTTC. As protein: CASSLVSSGGIDEQFF.

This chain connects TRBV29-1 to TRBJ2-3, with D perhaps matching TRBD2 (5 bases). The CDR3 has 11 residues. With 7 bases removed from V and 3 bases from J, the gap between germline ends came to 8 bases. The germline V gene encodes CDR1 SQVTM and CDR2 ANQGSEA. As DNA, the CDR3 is TGCAGCGCCTGGAGGACAGATACGCAGTATTTT. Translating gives CSAWRTDTQYF.

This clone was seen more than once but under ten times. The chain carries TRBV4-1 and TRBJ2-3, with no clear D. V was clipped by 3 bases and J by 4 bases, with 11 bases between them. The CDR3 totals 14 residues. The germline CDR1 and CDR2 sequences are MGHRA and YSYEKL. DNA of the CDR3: TGCGCCAGCAGCCAGGGCGCTTTCGCAGATACGCAGTATTTT. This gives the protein CASSQGAFADTQYF.

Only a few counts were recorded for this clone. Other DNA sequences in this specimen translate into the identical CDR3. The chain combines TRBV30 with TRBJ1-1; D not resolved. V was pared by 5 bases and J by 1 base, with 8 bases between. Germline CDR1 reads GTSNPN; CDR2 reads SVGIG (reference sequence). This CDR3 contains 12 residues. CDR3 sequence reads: CAWGRENTEAFF. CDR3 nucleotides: TGTGCCTGGGGGAGGGAGAACACTGAAGCTTTCTTT.

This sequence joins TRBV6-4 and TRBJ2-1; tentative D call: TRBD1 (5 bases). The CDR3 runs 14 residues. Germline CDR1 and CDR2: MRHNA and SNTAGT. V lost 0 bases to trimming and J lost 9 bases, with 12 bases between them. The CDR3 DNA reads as TGTGCCAGCAGTGACTCAGGGGTAGCCGGTGAGCAGTTCTTC. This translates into CASSDSGVAGEQFF.

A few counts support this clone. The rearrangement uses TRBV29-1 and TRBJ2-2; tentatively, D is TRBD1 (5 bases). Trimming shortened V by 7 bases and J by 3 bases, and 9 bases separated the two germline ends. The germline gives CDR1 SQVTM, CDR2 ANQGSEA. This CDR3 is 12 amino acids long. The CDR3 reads CSGQSDTGELFF. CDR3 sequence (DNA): TGCAGCGGACAGAGCGACACCGGGGAGCTGTTTTTT.